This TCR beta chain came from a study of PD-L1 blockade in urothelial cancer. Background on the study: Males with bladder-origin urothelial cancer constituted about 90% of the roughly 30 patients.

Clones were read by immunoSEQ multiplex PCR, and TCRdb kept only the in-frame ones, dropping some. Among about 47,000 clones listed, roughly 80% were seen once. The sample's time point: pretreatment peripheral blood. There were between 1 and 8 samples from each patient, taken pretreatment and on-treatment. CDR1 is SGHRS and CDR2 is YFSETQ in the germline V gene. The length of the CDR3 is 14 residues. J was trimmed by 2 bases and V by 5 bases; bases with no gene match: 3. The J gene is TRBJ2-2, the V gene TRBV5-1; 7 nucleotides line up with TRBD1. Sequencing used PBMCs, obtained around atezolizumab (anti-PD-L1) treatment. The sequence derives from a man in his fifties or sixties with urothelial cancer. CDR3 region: CASRWDSNTGELFF. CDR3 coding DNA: TGCGCCAGCAGGTGGGACAGTAACACCGGGGAGCTGTTTTTT. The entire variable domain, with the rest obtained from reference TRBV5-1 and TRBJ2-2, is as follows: KAGVTQTPRYLIKTRGQQVTLSCSPISGHRSVSWYQQTPGQGLQFLFEYFSETQRNKGNFPGRFSGRQFSNSRSEMNVSTLELGDSALYLCASRWDSNTGELFFGEGSRLTVL.